This TCR beta chain derives from a study of T cell responses to AZD1222 COVID-19 vaccine. Study overall: It was second doses at about 4 or about 12 weeks that were pooled. The study's findings and limits: Spike as a whole was targeted by vaccine-associated CD4 TCRs, dominant at 160-218 and 743-854. Clonal diversity may have been underestimated in mostly white British donors. Sampled repertoires all dated from after the peak T cell response.

Points on this clone: Its antigen is currently unknown.

The CDR3 has 14 amino acids. Germline CDR1 and CDR2: LNHDA and SQIVND (reference sequence). The V and J ends lost 5 bases and 0 bases, in that order; junction bases with no gene match: 3. Libraries were prepared by immunoSEQ multiplex PCR; TCRdb keeps only in-frame clonotypes and omits some of them. The sample has more than 100,000 clones, 90% seen once; the top ten hold 1.5% to 2%. The input for sequencing was peripheral blood, taken on day 0 of AZD1222 vaccination. V gene TRBV19 combines with J gene TRBJ2-7, with 8 bases lining up with TRBD1. The sequence came from an adult in good health. CDR3: CASSFGQGSYEQYF. Written as DNA, the CDR3 is TGTGCCAGTAGTTTCGGACAGGGCTCCTACGAGCAGTACTTC. The whole variable domain, remainder taken from reference TRBV19 and TRBJ2-7, is DGGITQSPKYLFRKEGQNVTLSCEQNLNHDAMYWYRQDPGQGLRLIYYSQIVNDFQKGDIAEGYSVSREKKESFPLTVTSAQKNPTAFYLCASSFGQGSYEQYFGPGTRLTVT.